The sequence of this T cell receptor beta chain was determined in a study of blood T cell repertoires in COVID-19. Looking at the study overall: Samples came from the United States, Italy and Spain, spanning acute and convalescent COVID-19. PBMCs, B-cell-depleted T cells, or T cells were the source of the cDNA or gDNA that made up the material.

In the original processing: From reference gene primer amplification, estimates of nucleated cell counts were derived. TCRdb's table, derived via immunoSEQ multiplex PCR, lists solely in-frame clones and lacks some. V and J calls and clone size are those listed in that table; D and trimming were worked out from the DNA. The repertoire holds about 250,000 clones, with just over 85% as singletons. V dropped 5 bases and J dropped 6; count of bases not matched to a gene: 6. The germline gives CDR1 SGHTA, CDR2 FQGNSA. The CDR3 covers 15 residues. The sequence was obtained from an elderly man with acute or convalescent COVID-19. The V and J genes are TRBV7-2 and TRBJ1-6; TRBD1 aligns across 8 bases. The sample consisted of peripheral blood. The CDR3 sequence is CASSPQTGANSPLHF. The CDR3 DNA reads as TGTGCCAGCAGCCCTCAGACAGGGGCTAATTCACCCCTCCACTTT.